This section outlines one TCR beta chain sequence together with its context. The sample originates from a study of Ad26.COV2.S vaccination and SARS-CoV-2 variants. Treatment of the sample: roughly 19 received Ad26.COV2.S at low or high dose, single or two shots; a few received placebo; per-sample allocation not given. Material that was analyzed had been drawn on day 63 after the first vaccine or placebo injection. Clones were read by immunoSEQ multiplex PCR, and TCRdb kept only the in-frame ones, dropping some. Of 300,000 to 400,000 clones in the sample, around 90% are singletons; the top ten hold about 5%. Germline V gene sequence: CDR1 KGHSH, CDR2 LQKENI. This CDR3 region has 14 residues. The V end lost 3 bases, the J end lost 5 bases, and 13 bases lay between the germline ends.

The starting material was peripheral blood, obtained in a trial of Ad26.COV2.S vaccine versus placebo. The chain combines TRBV18 with TRBJ2-5; D may match TRBD1 or TRBD2 (5 bases each). The TCR sequence derives from a person between 18 and 59 years old who received the Ad26.COV2.S COVID-19 vaccine or a placebo. CDR3 loop: CASSPLGTGETQYF. In DNA form, the CDR3 reads TGTGCCAGCTCACCTCTCGGGACCGGGGAGACCCAGTACTTC.